Only a few counts were recorded for the clone carrying this T cell receptor (beta chain). This sample stems from a study of blood T cell repertoires in COVID-19. This CDR3 spans 14 amino acids. CDR1 MNHEY and CDR2 SMNVEV come from the germline V gene (reference sequence). V gave up 5 bases and J gave up 0 bases, with 9 bases separating them. Here immunoSEQ multiplex PCR was the method, and the copy in TCRdb shows in-frame clones only, minus some. The sample gives 80,000 or so clones, 86% of which show up once; over 15% is in the top ten. This TCR came from a human donor in a cohort sampled during active COVID-19. This sequence joins TRBV27 and TRBJ2-3; TRBD1 is a possible D gene (6 bases). Sequenced: peripheral blood. The CDR3 here is CASSRTESTDTQYF. The CDR3 DNA reads TGTGCCAGCAGTCGGACAGAGAGCACAGATACGCAGTATTTT.